Described below is a single TCR beta chain sequence and its context. The data stem from a study of blood T cell repertoires in COVID-19. The data were produced by immunoSEQ multiplex PCR, yet TCRdb's version contains in-frame clones alone and is incomplete. The table lists about 310,000 clones, 85% of them singletons, with 1.5% to 2% in the top ten. The length of the CDR3 is 16 residues. Per the germline V gene, CDR1 is LNHDA and CDR2 is SQIVND (reference sequence). V was pared by 5 bases and J by 8 bases, with 17 bases of the junction left unmatched. This receptor was taken from a woman in her 30s who had been exposed to COVID-19. The material sequenced was PBMCs or T cells enriched from blood (not recorded which). This rearrangement joins TRBV19 to TRBJ1-2, with 7 bases that match TRBD1. CDR3 in amino acids: CASSPTIIRGNEGYTF. The DNA for the CDR3 is TGTGCCAGTAGTCCTACGATTATCAGGGGGAACGAGGGCTACACCTTC.